This TCR beta chain originates from a study of blood T cells in healthy people across ages. Background on the study: There was about one barcoded beta molecule captured by template switching per two T cells.

Isolated PBMCs totaled at least 7 million in each sample. Note on this clonotype: Its antigen is currently unknown.

Alongside a J-beta primer mix, a sample-barcoded 5' primer served in a second PCR lasting roughly 6 to 11 cycles. TCRdb re-called the 5' RACE reads through MiXCR, storing one row per CDR3 protein. The repertoire holds some 780,000 distinct CDR3 sequences, with about 61% as singletons. Study-wide results and limits: Diversity figures based on one million T cells were deemed too low.

The germline V gene encodes CDR1 SGHVS and CDR2 FNYEAQ. This CDR3 is built from 16 residues. Trimming at V came to 0 bases and at J to 4 bases, leaving 2 bases not matched to a gene. This TCR derives from a man between 40 and 49 years old in good health. The chain recombines TRBV7-6 with TRBJ2-3, with TRBD2 matching over 12 bases. Sequencing input: blood. The CDR3, as DNA: TGTGCCAGCAGCTTAGCGACTAGCGGGAGCGCAGATACGCAGTATTTT. It yields the protein CASSLATSGSADTQYF. Full variable domain (rest looked up from reference TRBV7-6 and TRBJ2-3): GAGVSQSPRYKVTKRGQDVALRCDPISGHVSLYWYRQALGQGPEFLTYFNYEAQQDKSGLPNDRFSAERPEGSISTLTIQRTEQRDSAMYRCASSLATSGSADTQYFGPGTRLTVL.